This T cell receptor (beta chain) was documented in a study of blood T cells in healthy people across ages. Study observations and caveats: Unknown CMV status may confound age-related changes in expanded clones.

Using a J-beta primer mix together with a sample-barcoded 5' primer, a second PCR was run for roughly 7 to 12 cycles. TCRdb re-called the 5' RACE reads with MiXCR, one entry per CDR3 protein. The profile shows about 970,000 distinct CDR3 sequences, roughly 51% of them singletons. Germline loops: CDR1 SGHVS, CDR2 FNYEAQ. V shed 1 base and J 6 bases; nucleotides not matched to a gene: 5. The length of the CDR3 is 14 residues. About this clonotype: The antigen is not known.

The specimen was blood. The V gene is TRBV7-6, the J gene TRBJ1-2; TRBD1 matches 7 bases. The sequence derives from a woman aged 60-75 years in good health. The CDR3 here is CASSLGMGTDGYTF. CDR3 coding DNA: TGTGCCAGCAGCTTAGGAATGGGGACAGATGGCTACACCTTC.